What follows is one TCR beta chain and its context. Its antigen is as yet unknown. This sample was included in a study of T cell repertoires in cytomegalovirus infection. About the study: Evidence of both CMV infection and a matching HLA type came from public TCR beta signatures.

General study findings and limits: Dominant in the ex vivo response were TCR beta clonotypes restricted by HLA-C and specific for CMV. Summed frequency of public TCR beta families distinguished CMV carriers with the relevant HLA.

Germline loops: CDR1 DFQATT, CDR2 SNEGSKA (reference sequence). This CDR3 has 13 residues. The V and J ends lost 7 bases and 4 bases, in that order; junction bases with no gene match: 10. TCRdb fed the reads into MiXCR, producing one record per CDR3 protein. The top ten clones hold about 9.4% of a sample with around 450,000 distinct CDR3 sequences, about 11% of them seen once. What was sequenced was PBMCs. The source of this sequence is a human donor in good health (CMV status not recorded). Some clones in this sample may be carry-over from other donors' samples. The chain is built from TRBV20-1 and TRBJ2-7; 7 nucleotides align to TRBD1. The CDR3 DNA follows: TGCAGTGTGGTTGGGACAGCAGCTTACGAGCAGTACTTC. Amino acids: CSVVGTAAYEQYF.